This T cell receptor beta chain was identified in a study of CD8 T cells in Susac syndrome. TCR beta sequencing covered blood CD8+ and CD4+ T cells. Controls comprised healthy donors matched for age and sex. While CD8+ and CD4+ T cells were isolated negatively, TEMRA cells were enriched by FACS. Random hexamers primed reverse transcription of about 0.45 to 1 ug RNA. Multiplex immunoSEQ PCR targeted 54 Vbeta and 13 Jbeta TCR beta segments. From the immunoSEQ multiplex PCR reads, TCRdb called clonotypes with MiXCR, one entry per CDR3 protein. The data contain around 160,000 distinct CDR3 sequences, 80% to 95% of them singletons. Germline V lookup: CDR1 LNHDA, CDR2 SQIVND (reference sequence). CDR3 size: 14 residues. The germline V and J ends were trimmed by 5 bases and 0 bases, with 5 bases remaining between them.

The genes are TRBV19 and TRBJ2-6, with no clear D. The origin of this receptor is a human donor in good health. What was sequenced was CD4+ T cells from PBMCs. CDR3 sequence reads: CASSGDSGANVLTF. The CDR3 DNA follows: TGTGCCAGTAGTGGGGACTCTGGGGCCAACGTCCTGACTTTC.